The source of this TCR beta chain is a study of beta chain features in type 1 diabetes. Expressed TCRB transcripts were sequenced because the entire RNA isolate underwent reverse transcription. Clones were sequenced by immunoSEQ multiplex PCR, and TCRdb holds only the in-frame ones, with some missing. The sample consists of 150,000 to 200,000 clones, approximately 62% of them appearing once. Findings and caveats of the study: TCRB CDR3s were moderately but significantly shorter in Type 1 diabetes patients in all four CD4+ subsets. Since sequencing was performed on cDNA, cells with high TCR expression could be over-represented.

This clone was recorded a few times. Its antigen is unknown. The CDR3 runs to 12 residues. The germline gives CDR1 SGHTA, CDR2 FQGNSA. Trimming cost V 5 bases and J 1 base, with 4 bases left between them. V and J are TRBV7-2 and TRBJ2-3, with unresolved D. This TCR was sampled from a man aged 25-45 years with type 1 diabetes. Material for sequencing was naive CD4+ T cells from blood. CDR3 coding DNA: TGTGCCAGCAGCCCCGGCACAGATACGCAGTATTTT. Its protein product is CASSPGTDTQYF.